These 25 T cell receptor beta chains came from one sample sequenced in a study of PD-L1 blockade in urothelial cancer. Time point described: peripheral blood 6 weeks after treatment start. Sequencing was performed with immunoSEQ multiplex PCR; in TCRdb, only in-frame clones are kept and a portion is missing. The repertoire consists of more than 95,000 clones, with 85% to 90% occurring once and the leading ten covering about 1.8%. The starting material was PBMCs, obtained around atezolizumab (anti-PD-L1) treatment. These TCRs come from a man aged 60 to 69 with urothelial cancer.

The count of this clone is one. This chain links TRBV23-1 with TRBJ2-2, with D possibly matching TRBD2 (6 bases). TRBV23-1 belongs to the ORF category, with a function that is uncertain. CDR3 length equals 19 residues. V was shortened by 2 bases and J by 3 bases, with 22 bases between the two germline ends. Here the CDR3 reads CASSQHRKSGVKYTGELFF. The CDR3, as DNA: TGCGCCAGCAGTCAACACAGGAAGTCGGGGGTCAAATACACCGGGGAGCTGTTTTTT.

This clone was detected once. The rearrangement uses TRBV5-1 and TRBJ2-2, with TRBD2 matching over 12 bases. The J segment lost 1 base and the V segment lost 4 bases, leaving 5 bases of the junction unmatched. Germline V gene data show CDR1 as SGHRS and CDR2 as YFSETQ. The CDR3 totals 17 residues. CDR3 DNA: TGCGCCAGCAGCCCGAGACTAGCGGGGGTGAACACCGGGGAGCTGTTTTTT. It encodes CASSPRLAGVNTGELFF.

This rearrangement joins TRBV5-1 to TRBJ2-5, with TRBD2 identical over 7 bases. With V trimmed by 1 base and J by 5 bases, 11 bases remained unmatched. The V gene's germline CDR1 is SGHRS and CDR2 YFSETQ. The CDR3 totals 16 residues. In DNA, the CDR3 is TGCGCCAGCAGCTTGACCTCTAGCGGAGGGCCGGAGACCCAGTACTTC. The encoded protein is CASSLTSSGGPETQYF. Full variable domain (remainder filled in from reference TRBV5-1 and TRBJ2-5): KAGVTQTPRYLIKTRGQQVTLSCSPISGHRSVSWYQQTPGQGLQFLFEYFSETQRNKGNFPGRFSGRQFSNSRSEMNVSTLELGDSALYLCASSLTSSGGPETQYFGPGTRLLVL.

The rearrangement links TRBV5-5 to TRBJ1-1; possibly TRBD1 for D (5 bases). The CDR3 totals 16 residues. Trimming shortened V by 5 bases and J by 4 bases, and 21 bases separated the two germline ends. Germline CDR1 SGHKS, CDR2 YYEKEE (reference sequence). The CDR3 sequence is CASRPIFGAPSTEAFF. The CDR3 DNA is TGTGCCAGCAGACCGATATTTGGGGCGCCTTCCACTGAAGCTTTCTTT.

The chain couples TRBV5-1 to TRBJ2-2; 7 nucleotides align to TRBD2. J gave up 0 bases and V 3 bases, and 8 bases lay outside the gene matches. Germline V gene sequence: CDR1 SGHRS, CDR2 YFSETQ. The CDR3 is 17 amino acids. CDR3 nucleotides: TGCGCCAGCAGCTGGCCTCCCGGGGGGACGAACACCGGGGAGCTGTTTTTT. It yields the protein CASSWPPGGTNTGELFF.

The chain couples TRBV9 to TRBJ2-3, with 12 bases matching TRBD2. Germline V CDR1 and CDR2: SGDLS, YYNGEE. V shed 3 bases, J shed 2 bases, and the junction held 4 bases outside the gene matches. The CDR3 has 16 residues. The CDR3 DNA reads TGTGCCAGCAGCGCCTCTAGCGGGGGGGCCACAGATACGCAGTATTTT. Amino acid sequence: CASSASSGGATDTQYF.

This chain uses TRBV6-5 with TRBJ1-2; the D gene is possibly TRBD1 (5 bases). Germline CDR1 is MNHEY and CDR2 is SVGAGI. There are 15 residues in the CDR3. With 6 bases removed from V and 3 bases from J, the gap between germline ends came to 17 bases. The CDR3 nucleotides read TGTGCCAGCAGCCCATACCGGCAGGGTGACTATGGCTACACCTTC. It codes for CASSPYRQGDYGYTF.

The chain carries TRBV5-4 and TRBJ2-7; 15 bases align to TRBD2. J lost 4 bases, V lost 4 bases, and 9 bases had no gene match. Germline V gene data show CDR1 as SGHNT and CDR2 as YYREEE (reference sequence). CDR3 length equals 17 residues. CDR3 nucleotide sequence: TGTGCCAGCAGCCGAAGGACTAGCGGGGGGGCGGGGTACGAGCAGTACTTC. Translation gives CASSRRTSGGAGYEQYF.

V gene TRBV7-6 combines with J gene TRBJ2-2, with 7 nucleotides matching TRBD1. Germline assignment: CDR1 SGHVS and CDR2 FNYEAQ. The CDR3 runs to 13 residues. Unmatched junction bases numbered 6, after V lost 1 base and J lost 13 bases. DNA of the CDR3: TGTGCCAGCAGCTTAGTGGGGGACAGCTTGCTGTTTTTT. It yields the protein CASSLVGDSLLFF.

The chain employs TRBV11-2 and TRBJ2-1; no firm D call. There are 13 residues in the CDR3. Between the trimmed V and J ends, which lost 3 bases and 4 bases, there was a span of 7 bases. Germline loops: CDR1 SGHAT, CDR2 FQNNGV. CDR3 sequence reads: CASSFPPYNEQFF. The CDR3 DNA sequence: TGTGCCAGCAGCTTCCCCCCTTACAATGAGCAGTTCTTC.

The V gene is TRBV19, the J gene TRBJ1-4; 7 nucleotides align to TRBD1. With V trimmed by 6 bases and J by 4 bases, 5 bases remained unmatched. CDR3 size: 14 residues. Germline-derived CDR1 and CDR2 are LNHDA and SQIVND (reference sequence). CDR3 sequence (DNA): TGTGCCAGTAGCTGGACAGGCGATAATGAAAAACTGTTTTTT. This sequence encodes CASSWTGDNEKLFF.

The chain carries TRBV5-4 and TRBJ2-1; TRBD2 aligns across 14 bases. Germline CDR1 SGHNT, CDR2 YYREEE (reference sequence). The trim removed 6 bases at V and 10 bases at J, leaving 9 bases unmatched. The CDR3 is 15 residues long. The CDR3 coding sequence is TGTGCCAGCACCGGACTAGCGGGGGGCCGGTACGAGCAGTTCTTC. The encoded protein is CASTGLAGGRYEQFF.

The chain combines TRBV30 with TRBJ1-4, with 7 nucleotides matching TRBD1. The CDR3 totals 13 residues. CDR1 is GTSNPN and CDR2 is SVGIG in the germline V gene (reference sequence). Unmatched junction bases numbered 4, after V lost 4 bases and J lost 5 bases. DNA for the CDR3: TGTGCCTGGACGGGACAGCCGAATGAAAAACTGTTTTTT. It specifies CAWTGQPNEKLFF. Using reference TRBV30 and TRBJ1-4 for the parts outside the CDR3, the full variable domain is SQTIHQWPATLVQPVGSPLSLECTVEGTSNPNLYWYRQAAGRGLQLLFYSVGIGQISSEVPQNLSASRPQDRQFILSSKKLLLSDSGFYLCAWTGQPNEKLFFGSGTQLSVL.

The rearrangement links TRBV4-2 to TRBJ2-3; D perhaps matches TRBD2 (6 bases). This CDR3 comprises 17 residues. Germline assignment: CDR1 LGHNA and CDR2 YNFKEQ. V was clipped by 0 bases and J by 0 bases, with 13 bases between them. CDR3 bases: TGTGCCAGCAGCCAAGATGGGGATAGCGGAAGCACAGATACGCAGTATTTT. This codes for CASSQDGDSGSTDTQYF.

This chain joins TRBV10-3 and TRBJ2-3, with 9 bases identical to TRBD2. The trim removed 10 bases at V and 5 bases at J, leaving 10 bases unmatched. Germline V gene sequence: CDR1 ENHRY, CDR2 SYGVKD. The CDR3 runs 14 residues. CDR3 amino acids: CASLAGGQRDTQYF. The DNA of the CDR3 is TGTGCCAGCCTCGCGGGGGGGCAAAGAGATACGCAGTATTTT.

This rearrangement joins TRBV5-1 to TRBJ2-3, with D possibly TRBD1 on 5 matching bases. Trimming left V 0 bases short and J 2 bases short, with 7 bases between. The CDR3 has 14 amino acids. CDR1 and CDR2 from the germline V gene are SGHRS and YFSETQ. The CDR3 here is CASSLDRTTDTQYF. DNA of the CDR3: TGCGCCAGCAGCTTGGACAGGACCACAGATACGCAGTATTTT.

The CDR3 DNA sequence: TGTGCCAGCAGCTTAGCGAGGTCTAATGAAAAACTGTTTTTT. It encodes CASSLARSNEKLFF. The V gene is TRBV7-2, the J gene TRBJ1-4; no reliable D call. CDR1 SGHTA and CDR2 FQGNSA come from the germline V gene. The CDR3 loop spans 14 amino acids. V lost 0 bases to trimming and J lost 3 bases, with 5 bases between them.

The V and J genes are TRBV6-6 and TRBJ1-1; weak D call: TRBD1 (6 bases). The CDR3 covers 14 residues. V was pared by 6 bases and J by 3 bases, with 14 bases between. Germline loops: CDR1 MNHNY, CDR2 SVGAGI (reference sequence). Here the CDR3 reads CASSHTGQHTEAFF. The CDR3 DNA follows: TGTGCCAGCAGCCACACAGGGCAGCACACTGAAGCTTTCTTT.

The V gene is TRBV2, the J gene TRBJ1-2; the D is unclear. CDR1 is SNHLY and CDR2 is FYNNEI in the germline V gene. Trimming removed 1 base at V and 5 bases at J, with 14 bases between. The CDR3 consists of 15 residues. CDR3 residues: CASSEGSAGIYGYTF. CDR3 nucleotides: TGTGCCAGCAGTGAAGGGTCTGCGGGGATTTATGGCTACACCTTC.

The chain recombines TRBV10-2 with TRBJ1-1; 10 nucleotides match TRBD1. The trim removed 7 bases at V and 5 bases at J, leaving 7 bases unmatched. This CDR3 contains 14 residues. Germline CDR1 reads WSHSY; CDR2 reads SAAADI. In DNA, the CDR3 is TGCGCCAGCAAAAGACAGGGGGCGAAGACTGAAGCTTTCTTT. This gives the protein CASKRQGAKTEAFF.

There are a few counts of this clone. V gene TRBV5-1 combines with J gene TRBJ2-5, with 7 bases that match TRBD2. Germline assignment: CDR1 SGHRS and CDR2 YFSETQ. The trim removed 3 bases at V and 5 bases at J, leaving 7 bases unmatched. The CDR3 runs to 14 residues. As DNA, the CDR3 is TGCGCCAGCAGCTGGGAGACTAGCCCCGAGACCCAGTACTTC. It encodes CASSWETSPETQYF.

This rearrangement joins TRBV25-1 to TRBJ2-3; 7 positions match TRBD2. With 3 bases clipped from V and 2 bases from J, the junction kept 11 bases outside the gene matches. Germline CDR1 MGHDK, CDR2 SYGVNS. The CDR3 consists of 17 residues. The CDR3 nucleotides read TGTGCCAGCAGTGATATTGGGGACGGGGGGAACACAGATACGCAGTATTTT. This encodes CASSDIGDGGNTDTQYF.

V usage is TRBV7-3 and J usage is TRBJ2-6; no clear D gene. Germline assignment: CDR1 SGHTA and CDR2 FQGTGA. Trimming removed 2 bases at V and 4 bases at J, with 9 bases between. The CDR3 has 15 amino acids. For the CDR3, the DNA is TGTGCCAGCAGCTTAGGTAGGAGCGGGGCCAACGTCCTGACTTTC. Translation gives CASSLGRSGANVLTF.

The chain joins TRBV7-9 to TRBJ1-2, with TRBD1 matching over 7 bases. Losses at the gene ends were 5 bases for V and 6 bases for J; bases not matched to a gene: 9. The CDR3 has 14 residues. Germline V CDR1 and CDR2: SEHNR, FQNEAQ (reference sequence). The CDR3 sequence: CASSATGSVDGYTF. The CDR3 nucleotides read TGTGCCAGCAGCGCGACAGGGTCGGTTGATGGCTACACCTTC.

This clone was picked up a small number of times. This CDR3 reads CASSYQGGEKLFF. CDR3 DNA: TGTGCCAGCAGCTACCAGGGAGGTGAAAAACTGTTTTTT. This chain joins TRBV11-2 and TRBJ1-4, with D perhaps TRBD1 (5 bases). Trimming shortened V by 4 bases and J by 7 bases, and 10 bases separated the two germline ends. There are 13 residues in the CDR3. Germline V gene data show CDR1 as SGHAT and CDR2 as FQNNGV.